This T cell receptor (beta chain) comes out of a study of immune evolution from preneoplasia to lung adenocarcinoma. The CDR3 length is 14 residues. Germline V gene data show CDR1 as SQVTM and CDR2 as ANQGSEA. Trimming pared 4 bases from V and 4 bases from J, leaving 14 bases between. Sequencing was performed with immunoSEQ multiplex PCR; in TCRdb, only in-frame clones are kept and a portion is missing. This sample has 6,500 to 7,500 clones; about four fifths occur once, and the top ten carry about 2.5%. V is TRBV29-1 and J is TRBJ1-5; perhaps TRBD1 as D (6 bases). The source material was FFPE invasive lung adenocarcinoma tissue. This receptor was obtained from a person aged 40 to 49 with lung adenocarcinoma. CDR3 residues: CSVATGGRNQPQHF. In DNA, the CDR3 is TGCAGCGTTGCGACAGGCGGTAGAAATCAGCCCCAGCATTTT.